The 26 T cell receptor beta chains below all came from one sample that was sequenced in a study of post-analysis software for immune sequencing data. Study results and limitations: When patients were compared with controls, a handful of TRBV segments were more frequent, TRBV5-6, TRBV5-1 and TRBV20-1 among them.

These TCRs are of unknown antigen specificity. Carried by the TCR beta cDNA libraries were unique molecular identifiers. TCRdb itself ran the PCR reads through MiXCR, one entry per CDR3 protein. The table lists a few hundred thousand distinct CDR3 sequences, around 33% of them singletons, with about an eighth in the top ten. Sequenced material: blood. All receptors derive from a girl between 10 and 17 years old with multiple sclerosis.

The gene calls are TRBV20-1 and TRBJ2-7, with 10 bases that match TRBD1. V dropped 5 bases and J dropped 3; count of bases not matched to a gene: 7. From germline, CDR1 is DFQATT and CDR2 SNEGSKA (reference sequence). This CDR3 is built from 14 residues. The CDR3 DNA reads TGCAGTGCTGACCCCGGGACAGGGGTCTACGAGCAGTACTTC. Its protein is CSADPGTGVYEQYF.

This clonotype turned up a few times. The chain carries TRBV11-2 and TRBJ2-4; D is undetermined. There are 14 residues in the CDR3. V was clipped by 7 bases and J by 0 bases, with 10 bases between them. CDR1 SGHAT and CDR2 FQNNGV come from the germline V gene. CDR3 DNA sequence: TGTGCCAGCACTCTCGGGCTAGCCAAAAACATTCAGTACTTC. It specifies CASTLGLAKNIQYF.

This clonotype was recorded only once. The CDR3, as DNA: TGTGCCAGCAGCTTAGGTTCGGAGCACGAGCAGTACTTC. It yields the protein CASSLGSEHEQYF. J is TRBJ2-7 and V is TRBV11-2; D uncertain. This CDR3 has 13 residues. V lost 1 base and J lost 5, with 9 bases in between. Germline assignment: CDR1 SGHAT and CDR2 FQNNGV.

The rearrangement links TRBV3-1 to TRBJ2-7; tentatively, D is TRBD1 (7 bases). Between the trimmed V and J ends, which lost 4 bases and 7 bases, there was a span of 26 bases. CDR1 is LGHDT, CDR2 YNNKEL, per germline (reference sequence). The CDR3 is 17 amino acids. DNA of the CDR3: TGTGCCAGCAGCCCCAGGGGCGGGACAGACGAGCGAGGAGAGCAGTACTTC. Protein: CASSPRGGTDERGEQYF.

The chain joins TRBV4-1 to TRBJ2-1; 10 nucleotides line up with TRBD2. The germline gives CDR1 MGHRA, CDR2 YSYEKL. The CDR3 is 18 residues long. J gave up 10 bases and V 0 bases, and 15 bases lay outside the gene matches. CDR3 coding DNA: TGCGCCAGCAGCCAAGAAAGGATAGGTAGCGGGGGGTCCAAGGAGCAGTTCTTC. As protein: CASSQERIGSGGSKEQFF.

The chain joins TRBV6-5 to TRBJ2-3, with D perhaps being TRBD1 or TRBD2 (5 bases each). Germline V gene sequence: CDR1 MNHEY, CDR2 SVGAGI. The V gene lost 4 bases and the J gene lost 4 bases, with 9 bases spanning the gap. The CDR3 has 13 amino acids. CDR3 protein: CASSFGTADTQYF. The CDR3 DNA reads TGTGCCAGCAGTTTTGGGACGGCAGATACGCAGTATTTT.

The CDR3 loop reads CAIRTRGRNEQFF. The CDR3 bases are TGTGCCATCCGAACCCGGGGCCGAAATGAGCAGTTCTTC. The V and J genes are TRBV10-3 and TRBJ2-1; the D call may be TRBD1 or TRBD2 (5 bases each). The CDR3 totals 13 residues. Germline V CDR1 and CDR2: ENHRY, SYGVKD. Trimming pared 8 bases from V and 7 bases from J, leaving 15 bases between.

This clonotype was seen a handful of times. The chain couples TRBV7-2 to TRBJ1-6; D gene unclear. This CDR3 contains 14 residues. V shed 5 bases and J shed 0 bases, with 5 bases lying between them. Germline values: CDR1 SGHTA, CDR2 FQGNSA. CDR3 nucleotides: TGTGCCAGCAGCGTGAGCTCCTATAATTCACCCCTCCACTTT. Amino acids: CASSVSSYNSPLHF. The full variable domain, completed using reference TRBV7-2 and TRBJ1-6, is GAGVSQSPSNKVTEKGKDVELRCDPISGHTALYWYRQSLGQGLEFLIYFQGNSAPDKSGLPSDRFSAERTGGSVSTLTIQRTQQEDSAVYLCASSVSSYNSPLHFGNGTRLTVT.

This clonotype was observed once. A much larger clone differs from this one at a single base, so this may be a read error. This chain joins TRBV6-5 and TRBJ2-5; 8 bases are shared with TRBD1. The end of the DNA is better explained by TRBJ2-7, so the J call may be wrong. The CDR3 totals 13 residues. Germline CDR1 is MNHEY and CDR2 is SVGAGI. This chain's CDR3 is CASRLDRVREQYF. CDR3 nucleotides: TGTGCCAGCAGGTTGGACAGGGTCCGCGAGCAGTACTTC.

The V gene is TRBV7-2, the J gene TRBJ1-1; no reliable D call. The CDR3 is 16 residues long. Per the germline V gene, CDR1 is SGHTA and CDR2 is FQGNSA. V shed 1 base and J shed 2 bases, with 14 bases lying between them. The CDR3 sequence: CASSLDRQNVNTEAFF. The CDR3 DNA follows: TGTGCCAGCAGCTTAGATAGGCAGAACGTAAACACTGAAGCTTTCTTT.

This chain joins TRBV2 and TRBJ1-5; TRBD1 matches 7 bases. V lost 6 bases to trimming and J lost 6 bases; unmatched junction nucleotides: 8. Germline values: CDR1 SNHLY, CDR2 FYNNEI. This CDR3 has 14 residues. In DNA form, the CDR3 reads TGTGCCAGCAGCCACGCAGGGGGACGTCAGCCCCAGCATTTT. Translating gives CASSHAGGRQPQHF.

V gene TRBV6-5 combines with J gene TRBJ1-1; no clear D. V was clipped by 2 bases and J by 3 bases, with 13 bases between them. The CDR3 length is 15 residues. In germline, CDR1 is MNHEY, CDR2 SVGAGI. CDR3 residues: CASSYLSGRDTEAFF. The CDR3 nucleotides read TGTGCCAGCAGTTACCTGTCGGGGAGGGACACTGAAGCTTTCTTT.

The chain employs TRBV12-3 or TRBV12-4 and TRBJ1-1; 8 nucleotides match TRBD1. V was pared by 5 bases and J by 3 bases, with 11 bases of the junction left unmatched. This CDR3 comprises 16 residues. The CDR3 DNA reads TGTGCCAGCAGTGATACCTGGACAGGGATGGACACTGAAGCTTTCTTT. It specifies CASSDTWTGMDTEAFF.

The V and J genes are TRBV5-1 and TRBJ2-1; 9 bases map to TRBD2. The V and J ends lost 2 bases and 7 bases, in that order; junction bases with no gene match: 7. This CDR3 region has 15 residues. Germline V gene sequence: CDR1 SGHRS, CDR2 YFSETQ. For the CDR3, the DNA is TGCGCCAGCAGCTTAGCAGCGGGGGGTCAAAATGAGCAGTTCTTC. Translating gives CASSLAAGGQNEQFF. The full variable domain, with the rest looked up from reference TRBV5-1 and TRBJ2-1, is KAGVTQTPRYLIKTRGQQVTLSCSPISGHRSVSWYQQTPGQGLQFLFEYFSETQRNKGNFPGRFSGRQFSNSRSEMNVSTLELGDSALYLCASSLAAGGQNEQFFGPGTRLTVL.

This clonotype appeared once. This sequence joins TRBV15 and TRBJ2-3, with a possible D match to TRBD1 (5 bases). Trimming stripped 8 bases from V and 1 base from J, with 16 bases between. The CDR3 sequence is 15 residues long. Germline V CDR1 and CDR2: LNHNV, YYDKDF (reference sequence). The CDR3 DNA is TGTGCCACCTGCACCATACAGACAGGCACAGATACGCAGTATTTT. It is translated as CATCTIQTGTDTQYF.

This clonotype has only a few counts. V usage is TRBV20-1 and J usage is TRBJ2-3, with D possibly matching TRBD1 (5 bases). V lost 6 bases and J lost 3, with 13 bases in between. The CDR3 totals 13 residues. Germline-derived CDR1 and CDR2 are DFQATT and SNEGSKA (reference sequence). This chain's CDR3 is CSADQGRTDTQYF. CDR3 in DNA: TGCAGTGCAGATCAGGGTAGGACAGATACGCAGTATTTT.

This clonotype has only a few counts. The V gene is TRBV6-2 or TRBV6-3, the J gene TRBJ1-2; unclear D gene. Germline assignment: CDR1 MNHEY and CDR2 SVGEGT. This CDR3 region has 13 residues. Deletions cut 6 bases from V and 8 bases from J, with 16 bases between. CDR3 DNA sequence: TGTGCCAGCAGCCCCAGGCAGAGTGGGGGCTACACCTTC. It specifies CASSPRQSGGYTF.

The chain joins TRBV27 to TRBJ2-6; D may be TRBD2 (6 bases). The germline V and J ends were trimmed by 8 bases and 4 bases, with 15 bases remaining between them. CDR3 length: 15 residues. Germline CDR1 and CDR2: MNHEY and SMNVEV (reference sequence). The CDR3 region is CASGTEANGANVLTF. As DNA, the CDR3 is TGTGCCAGCGGGACTGAGGCTAACGGGGCCAACGTCCTGACTTTC.

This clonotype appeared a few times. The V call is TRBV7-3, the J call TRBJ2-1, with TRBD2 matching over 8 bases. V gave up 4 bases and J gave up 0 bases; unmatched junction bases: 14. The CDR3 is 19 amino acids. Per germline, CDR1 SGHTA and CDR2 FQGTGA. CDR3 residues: CASSSPPSGLGGSYNEQFF. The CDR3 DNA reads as TGTGCCAGCAGCTCACCGCCATCGGGACTAGGAGGCTCCTACAATGAGCAGTTCTTC. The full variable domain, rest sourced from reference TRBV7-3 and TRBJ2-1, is GAGVSQTPSNKVTEKGKYVELRCDPISGHTALYWYRQSLGQGPEFLIYFQGTGAADDSGLPNDRFFAVRPEGSVSTLKIQRTERGDSAVYLCASSSPPSGLGGSYNEQFFGPGTRLTVL.

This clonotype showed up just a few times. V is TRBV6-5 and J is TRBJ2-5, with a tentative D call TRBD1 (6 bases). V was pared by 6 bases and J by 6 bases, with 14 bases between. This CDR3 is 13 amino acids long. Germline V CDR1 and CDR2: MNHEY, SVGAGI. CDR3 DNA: TGTGCCAGCAGAGCCAGGGGTTGGAAGACCCAGTACTTC. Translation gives CASRARGWKTQYF.

CDR3 sequence reads: CASSEALTTRYSFYEQYF. In nucleotides, the CDR3 is TGTGCCAGCAGTGAAGCGCTTACCACCCGATACAGCTTCTACGAGCAGTACTTC. This chain joins TRBV2 and TRBJ2-7; D gene ambiguous. With 0 bases removed from V and 3 bases from J, the gap between germline ends came to 21 bases. The CDR3 runs to 18 residues. Germline CDR1 and CDR2: SNHLY and FYNNEI. Full variable domain (outside the CDR3, taken from reference TRBV2 and TRBJ2-7): EPEVTQTPSHQVTQMGQEVILRCVPISNHLYFYWYRQILGQKVEFLVSFYNNEISEKSEIFDDQFSVERPDGSNFTLKIRSTKLEDSAMYFCASSEALTTRYSFYEQYFGPGTRLTVT.

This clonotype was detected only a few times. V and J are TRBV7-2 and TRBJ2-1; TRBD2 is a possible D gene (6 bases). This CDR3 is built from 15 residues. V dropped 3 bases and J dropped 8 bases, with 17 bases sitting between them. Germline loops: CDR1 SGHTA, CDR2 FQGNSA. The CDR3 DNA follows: TGTGCCAGCAGCTTCTCGCGGCTGGAGGGAGATGAGCAGTTCTTC. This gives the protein CASSFSRLEGDEQFF.

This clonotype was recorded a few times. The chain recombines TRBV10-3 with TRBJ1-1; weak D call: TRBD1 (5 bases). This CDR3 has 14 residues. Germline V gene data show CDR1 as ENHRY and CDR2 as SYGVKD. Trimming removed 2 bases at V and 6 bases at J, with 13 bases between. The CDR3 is CAISERQGSSEAFF. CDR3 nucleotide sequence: TGTGCCATCAGTGAGCGGCAGGGTTCTTCTGAAGCTTTCTTT.

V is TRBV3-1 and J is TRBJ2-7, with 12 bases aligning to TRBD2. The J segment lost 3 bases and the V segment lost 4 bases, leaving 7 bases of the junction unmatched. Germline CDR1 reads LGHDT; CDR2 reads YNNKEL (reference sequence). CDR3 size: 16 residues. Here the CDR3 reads CASSPQLLAGGYEQYF. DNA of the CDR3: TGTGCCAGCAGCCCGCAGCTACTAGCGGGGGGCTACGAGCAGTACTTC.

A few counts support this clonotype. This CDR3 is CASSPRNNEQFF. In nucleotides, the CDR3 is TGTGCCAGCAGTCCCCGGAACAATGAGCAGTTCTTC. The chain combines TRBV12-3 or TRBV12-4 with TRBJ2-1; D remains unclear. V shed 5 bases and J shed 5 bases, with 7 bases lying between them. This CDR3 is built from 12 residues.

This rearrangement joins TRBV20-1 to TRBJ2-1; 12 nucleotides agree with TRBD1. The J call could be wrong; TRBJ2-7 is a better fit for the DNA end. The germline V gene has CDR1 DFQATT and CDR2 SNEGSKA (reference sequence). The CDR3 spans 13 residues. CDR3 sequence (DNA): TGCAGTGCGCCGGGACAGGGGGCCAACGAGCAGTACTTC. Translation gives CSAPGQGANEQYF.